The 15 T cell receptor beta chains below all came from one sample that was sequenced in a study of blood T cell repertoires in COVID-19. Profiling relied on immunoSEQ multiplex PCR, and the TCRdb table lists in-frame clones only, not all of them. In the table there are approximately 200,000 clones, about 90% of which are singletons. The specimen was PBMCs or T cells enriched from blood (not recorded which). The receptors were sampled from a young man who had recovered from COVID-19.

The chain employs TRBV6-5 and TRBJ1-3; D gene uncertain. The CDR3 consists of 14 residues. CDR1 is MNHEY and CDR2 is SVGAGI in the germline V gene. V was cut by 10 bases and J by 0 bases, with 13 bases left in between. For the CDR3, the DNA is TGTGCCACCGCGCGTAGTTCCTCTGGAAACACCATATATTTT. Translated: CATARSSSGNTIYF.

This clone has just a few counts. The rearrangement uses TRBV23-1 and TRBJ2-7; 10 positions match TRBD1. TRBV23-1 belongs to the ORF category, with a function that is uncertain. The CDR3 is 14 residues long. CDR3 DNA sequence: TGCGACGGCCTGGGGACAGGGGTTCCCTACGAGCAGTACTTC. It translates to CDGLGTGVPYEQYF.

The chain couples TRBV18 to TRBJ1-1, with D possibly matching TRBD1 (5 bases). With 5 bases removed from V and 5 bases from J, the gap between germline ends came to 12 bases. The CDR3 runs to 13 residues. The germline CDR1 and CDR2 sequences are KGHSH and LQKENI. The CDR3 DNA follows: TGTGCCAGCTCAGGGGCTAAGTTAACTGAAGCTTTCTTT. This codes for CASSGAKLTEAFF. Using reference TRBV18 and TRBJ1-1 for the parts outside the CDR3, the full variable domain is NAGVMQNPRHLVRRRGQEARLRCSPMKGHSHVYWYRQLPEEGLKFMVYLQKENIIDESGMPKERFSAEFPKEGPSILRIQQVVRGDSAAYFCASSGAKLTEAFFGQGTRLTVV.

The rearrangement joins TRBV10-3 to TRBJ2-7, with 12 positions matching TRBD2. Germline CDR1 ENHRY, CDR2 SYGVKD. The J segment lost 4 bases and the V segment lost 2 bases, leaving 3 bases of the junction unmatched. The CDR3 contains 15 residues. In nucleotides, the CDR3 is TGTGCCATCAGTGAGCCGGGACTAGCGGGTTACGAGCAGTACTTC. Translation gives CAISEPGLAGYEQYF.

This chain connects TRBV4-2 to TRBJ2-7; D is unresolved. Germline lookup yields CDR1 LGHNA and CDR2 YNFKEQ. This CDR3 is built from 15 residues. Between the trimmed V and J ends, which lost 0 bases and 1 base, there was a span of 10 bases. This CDR3 is CASSQDLRSSYEQYF. CDR3 DNA: TGTGCCAGCAGCCAAGATTTGCGATCATCCTACGAGCAGTACTTC.

This clone was seen a single time. The chain combines TRBV27 with TRBJ2-5; D is possibly TRBD1 (5 bases). The V end was cut by 5 bases, the J end by 9 bases, with 16 bases between. The CDR3 spans 13 residues. CDR1 is MNHEY, CDR2 SMNVEV, per germline (reference sequence). The CDR3 DNA follows: TGTGCCAGCAGTACCCAGGGCCGTGGGGCCCAGTACTTC. The encoded protein is CASSTQGRGAQYF.

This chain connects TRBV27 to TRBJ2-7; TRBD1 matches at 9 bases. Germline V gene data show CDR1 as MNHEY and CDR2 as SMNVEV (reference sequence). The trim removed 1 base at V and 1 base at J, leaving 5 bases unmatched. The CDR3 contains 16 residues. The CDR3 DNA is TGTGCCAGCAGTTTATTACCGGGACAGGGTTCCTACGAGCAGTACTTC. The encoded protein is CASSLLPGQGSYEQYF.

The genes are TRBV28 and TRBJ2-6; 9 nucleotides agree with TRBD1. The CDR3 consists of 17 residues. Germline CDR1 and CDR2: MDHEN and SYDVKM. V shed 6 bases and J 2 bases; nucleotides not matched to a gene: 8. CDR3 loop: CASSETGQGTGANVLTF. Here the CDR3 DNA reads TGTGCCAGCAGCGAGACCGGACAGGGGACTGGGGCCAACGTCCTGACTTTC.

CDR3 amino acids: CASSYSRPSRLASYEQYF. The CDR3 region has the DNA TGTGCCAGCAGTTACTCGAGACCCTCCAGACTAGCGTCCTACGAGCAGTACTTC. V gene TRBV6-2 or TRBV6-3 combines with J gene TRBJ2-7; 8 bases map to TRBD2. After removal of 0 bases from V and 1 base from J, the junction contained 11 bases not matched to a gene. CDR1 is MNHEY, CDR2 SVGEGT, per germline. The CDR3 extends over 18 amino acids.

There are a few counts of this clone. The gene calls are TRBV6-5 and TRBJ2-7; 7 nucleotides match TRBD2. V dropped 0 bases and J dropped 3; count of bases not matched to a gene: 2. The CDR3 runs 14 residues. Germline lookup yields CDR1 MNHEY and CDR2 SVGAGI. In DNA form, the CDR3 reads TGTGCCAGCAGTTACTCTCCGGGGGGCTACGAGCAGTACTTC. It specifies CASSYSPGGYEQYF.

The chain combines TRBV5-8 with TRBJ1-1; 8 positions match TRBD1. Germline lookup yields CDR1 SGHTS and CDR2 YDEGEE. CDR3 length equals 13 residues. With 4 bases clipped from V and 3 bases from J, the junction kept 2 bases outside the gene matches. The CDR3 spells CASSRGQDTEAFF. DNA for the CDR3: TGTGCCAGCAGCCGGGGACAGGACACTGAAGCTTTCTTT.

This clone was recorded a few times. The gene calls are TRBV27 and TRBJ1-2; TRBD1 agrees at 8 bases. With 7 bases clipped from V and 7 bases from J, the junction kept 5 bases outside the gene matches. Germline CDR1 MNHEY, CDR2 SMNVEV (reference sequence). There are 12 residues in the CDR3. CDR3 sequence reads: CASKDRVGGYTF. The CDR3 DNA reads TGTGCCAGCAAGGACAGGGTCGGTGGCTACACCTTC.

The V and J genes are TRBV28 and TRBJ2-7; 8 bases line up with TRBD2. This CDR3 is built from 14 residues. Trimming at V came to 4 bases and at J to 1 base, leaving 3 bases not matched to a gene. From germline, CDR1 is MDHEN and CDR2 SYDVKM. The DNA for the CDR3 is TGTGCCAGCAGTTCCCCGGGGGGGTCCTACGAGCAGTACTTC. It translates to CASSSPGGSYEQYF.

The chain has TRBV29-1 and TRBJ2-1, with a weak D call TRBD2 (6 bases). This CDR3 region has 13 residues. In germline, CDR1 is SQVTM, CDR2 ANQGSEA. V was shortened by 1 base and J by 6 bases, with 10 bases between the two germline ends. CDR3 DNA sequence: TGCAGCGTTGAAGCGGGAGCGGGCAATGAGCAGTTCTTC. Translated, it gives CSVEAGAGNEQFF.

This clone was detected once. The rearrangement joins TRBV5-1 to TRBJ1-2, with D hard to call. CDR1 and CDR2 from the germline V gene are SGHRS and YFSETQ. V was pared by 0 bases and J by 1 base, with 10 bases between. The CDR3 has 15 amino acids. The CDR3 reads CASSLGGSNNYGYTF. The CDR3 nucleotides read TGCGCCAGCAGCTTGGGCGGAAGTAATAACTATGGCTACACCTTC.